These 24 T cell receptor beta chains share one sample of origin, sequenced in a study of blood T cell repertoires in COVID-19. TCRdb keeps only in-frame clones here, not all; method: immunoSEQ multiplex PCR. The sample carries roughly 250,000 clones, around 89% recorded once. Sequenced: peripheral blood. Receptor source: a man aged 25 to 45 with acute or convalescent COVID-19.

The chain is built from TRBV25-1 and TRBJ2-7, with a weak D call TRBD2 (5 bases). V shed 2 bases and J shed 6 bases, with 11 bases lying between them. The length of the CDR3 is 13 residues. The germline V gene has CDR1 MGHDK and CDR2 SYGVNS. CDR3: CASSEELVSEQYF. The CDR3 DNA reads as TGTGCCAGCAGTGAAGAACTAGTATCCGAGCAGTACTTC.

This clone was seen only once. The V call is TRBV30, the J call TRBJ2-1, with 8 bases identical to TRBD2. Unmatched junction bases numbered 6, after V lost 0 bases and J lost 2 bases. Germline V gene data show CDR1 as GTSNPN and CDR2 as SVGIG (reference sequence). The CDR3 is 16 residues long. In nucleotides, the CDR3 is TGTGCCTGGAGTGTACTTACTAGCGGAGCCTACAATGAGCAGTTCTTC. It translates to CAWSVLTSGAYNEQFF.

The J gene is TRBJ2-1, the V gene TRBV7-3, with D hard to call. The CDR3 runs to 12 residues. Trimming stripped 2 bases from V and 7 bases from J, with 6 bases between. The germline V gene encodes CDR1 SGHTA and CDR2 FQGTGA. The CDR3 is CASSLSSNEQFF. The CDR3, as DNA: TGTGCCAGCAGCTTATCTTCGAATGAGCAGTTCTTC. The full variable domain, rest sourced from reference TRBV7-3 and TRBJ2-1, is GAGVSQTPSNKVTEKGKYVELRCDPISGHTALYWYRQSLGQGPEFLIYFQGTGAADDSGLPNDRFFAVRPEGSVSTLKIQRTERGDSAVYLCASSLSSNEQFFGPGTRLTVL.

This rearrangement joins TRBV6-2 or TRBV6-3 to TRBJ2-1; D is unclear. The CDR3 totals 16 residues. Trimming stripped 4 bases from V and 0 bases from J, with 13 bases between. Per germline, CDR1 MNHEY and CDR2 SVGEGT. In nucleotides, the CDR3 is TGTGCCAGCAGTTTTCTAACATGGAGCTCCTACAATGAGCAGTTCTTC. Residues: CASSFLTWSSYNEQFF.

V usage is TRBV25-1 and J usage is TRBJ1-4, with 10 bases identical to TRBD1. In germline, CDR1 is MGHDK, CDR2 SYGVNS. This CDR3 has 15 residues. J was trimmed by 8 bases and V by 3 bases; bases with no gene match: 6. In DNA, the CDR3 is TGTGCCAGCAGTGATCCGGACAGGGGGGTGGAAAAACTGTTTTTT. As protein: CASSDPDRGVEKLFF.

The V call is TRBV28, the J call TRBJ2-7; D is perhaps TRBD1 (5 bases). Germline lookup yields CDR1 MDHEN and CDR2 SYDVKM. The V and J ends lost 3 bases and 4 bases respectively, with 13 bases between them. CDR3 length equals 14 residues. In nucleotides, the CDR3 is TGTGCCAGCAGTTTCAGAGCAGGGTCTTACGAGCAGTACTTC. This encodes CASSFRAGSYEQYF.

The CDR3 loop reads CASSYTGENTQYF. For the CDR3, the DNA is TGTGCCAGCAGCTACACAGGGGAGAATACGCAGTATTTT. The genes are TRBV11-2 and TRBJ2-3; the match to TRBD1 covers 7 bases. V lost 4 bases, J lost 7 bases, and 5 bases stayed unmatched. CDR3 size: 13 residues. Germline lookup yields CDR1 SGHAT and CDR2 FQNNGV.

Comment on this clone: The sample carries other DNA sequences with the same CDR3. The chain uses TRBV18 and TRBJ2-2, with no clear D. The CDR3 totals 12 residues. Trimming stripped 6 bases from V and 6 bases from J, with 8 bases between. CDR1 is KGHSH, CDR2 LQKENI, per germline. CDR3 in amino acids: CASSPSAGELFF. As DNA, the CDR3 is TGTGCCAGCTCCCCATCGGCCGGGGAGCTGTTTTTT.

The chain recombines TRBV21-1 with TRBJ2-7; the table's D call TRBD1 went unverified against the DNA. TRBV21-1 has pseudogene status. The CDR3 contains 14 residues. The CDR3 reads CASSKTMGCYEQYF. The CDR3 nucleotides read TGTGCCAGCAGCAAAACCATGGGCTGCTACGAGCAGTACTTC.

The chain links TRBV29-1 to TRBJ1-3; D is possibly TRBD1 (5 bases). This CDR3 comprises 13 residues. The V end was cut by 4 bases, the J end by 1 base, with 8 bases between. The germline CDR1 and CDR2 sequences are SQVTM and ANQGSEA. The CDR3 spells CSVVWTSGNTIYF. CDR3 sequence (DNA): TGCAGCGTTGTCTGGACATCTGGAAACACCATATATTTT. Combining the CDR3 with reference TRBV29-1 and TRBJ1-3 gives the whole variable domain SAVISQKPSRDICQRGTSLTIQCQVDSQVTMMFWYRQQPGQSLTLIATANQGSEATYESGFVIDKFPISRPNLTFSTLTVSNMSPEDSSIYLCSVVWTSGNTIYFGEGSWLTVV.

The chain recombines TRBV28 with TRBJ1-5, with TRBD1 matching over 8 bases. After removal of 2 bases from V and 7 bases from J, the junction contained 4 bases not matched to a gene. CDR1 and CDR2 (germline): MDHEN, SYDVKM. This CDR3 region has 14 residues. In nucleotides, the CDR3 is TGTGCCAGCAGTTTAGGACAGGGAGAACAGCCCCAGCATTTT. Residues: CASSLGQGEQPQHF.

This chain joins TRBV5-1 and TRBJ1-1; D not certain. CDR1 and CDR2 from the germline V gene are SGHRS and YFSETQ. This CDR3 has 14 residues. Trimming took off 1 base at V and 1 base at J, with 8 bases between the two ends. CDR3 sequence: CASSLTARNTEAFF. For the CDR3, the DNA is TGCGCCAGCAGCTTGACAGCCCGGAACACTGAAGCTTTCTTT.

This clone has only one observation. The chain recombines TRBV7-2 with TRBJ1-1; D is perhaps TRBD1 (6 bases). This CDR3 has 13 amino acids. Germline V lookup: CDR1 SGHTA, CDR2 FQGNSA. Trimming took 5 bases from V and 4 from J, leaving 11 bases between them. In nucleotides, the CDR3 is TGTGCCAGCAGCATAACAGGGATCACTGAAGCTTTCTTT. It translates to CASSITGITEAFF. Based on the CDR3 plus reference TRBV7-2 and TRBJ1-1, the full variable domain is GAGVSQSPSNKVTEKGKDVELRCDPISGHTALYWYRQSLGQGLEFLIYFQGNSAPDKSGLPSDRFSAERTGGSVSTLTIQRTQQEDSAVYLCASSITGITEAFFGQGTRLTVV.

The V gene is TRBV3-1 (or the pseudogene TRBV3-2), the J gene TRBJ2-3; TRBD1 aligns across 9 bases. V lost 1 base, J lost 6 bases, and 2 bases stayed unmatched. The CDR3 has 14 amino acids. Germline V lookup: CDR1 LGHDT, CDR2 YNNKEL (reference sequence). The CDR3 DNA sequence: TGTGCCAGCAGCCAAGTTGACAGGGGGGATACGCAGTATTTT. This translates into CASSQVDRGDTQYF.

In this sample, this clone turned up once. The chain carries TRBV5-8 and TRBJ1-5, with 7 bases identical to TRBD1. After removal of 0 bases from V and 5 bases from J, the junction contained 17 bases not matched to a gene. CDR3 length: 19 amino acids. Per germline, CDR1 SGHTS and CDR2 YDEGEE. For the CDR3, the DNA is TGTGCCAGCAGCTTGGAAACATCCTCTAACCGGGACAGAGATCAGCCCCAGCATTTT. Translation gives CASSLETSSNRDRDQPQHF.

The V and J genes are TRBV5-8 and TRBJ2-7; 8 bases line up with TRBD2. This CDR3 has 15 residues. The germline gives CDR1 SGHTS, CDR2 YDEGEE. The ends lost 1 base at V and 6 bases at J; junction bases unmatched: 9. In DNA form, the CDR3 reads TGTGCCAGCAGCTTGTGGATCAGCGGGAGCGGCGAGCAGTACTTC. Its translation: CASSLWISGSGEQYF. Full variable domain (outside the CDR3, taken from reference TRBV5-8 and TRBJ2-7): EAGVTQSPTHLIKTRGQQATLRCSPISGHTSVYWYQQALGLGLQFLLWYDEGEERNRGNFPPRFSGRQFPNYSSELNVNALELEDSALYLCASSLWISGSGEQYFGPGTRLTVT.

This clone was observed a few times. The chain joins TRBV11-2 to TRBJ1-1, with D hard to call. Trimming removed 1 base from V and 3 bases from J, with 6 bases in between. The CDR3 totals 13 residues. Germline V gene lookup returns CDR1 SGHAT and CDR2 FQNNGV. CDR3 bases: TGTGCCAGCAGCTTAGCTTACTACACTGAAGCTTTCTTT. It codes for CASSLAYYTEAFF.

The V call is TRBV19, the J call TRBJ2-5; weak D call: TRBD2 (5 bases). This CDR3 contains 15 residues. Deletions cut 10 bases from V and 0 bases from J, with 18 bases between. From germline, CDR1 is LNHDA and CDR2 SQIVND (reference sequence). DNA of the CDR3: TGTGCCACCTCCCCTGGAGGTCGGTACCAAGAGACCCAGTACTTC. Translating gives CATSPGGRYQETQYF.

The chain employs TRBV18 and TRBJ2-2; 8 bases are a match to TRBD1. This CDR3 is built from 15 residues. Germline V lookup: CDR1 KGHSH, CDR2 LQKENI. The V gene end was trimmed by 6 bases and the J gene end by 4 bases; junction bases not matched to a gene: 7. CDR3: CASSLRQGTTGELFF. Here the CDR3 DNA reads TGTGCCAGCTCCTTGCGACAGGGGACCACCGGGGAGCTGTTTTTT.

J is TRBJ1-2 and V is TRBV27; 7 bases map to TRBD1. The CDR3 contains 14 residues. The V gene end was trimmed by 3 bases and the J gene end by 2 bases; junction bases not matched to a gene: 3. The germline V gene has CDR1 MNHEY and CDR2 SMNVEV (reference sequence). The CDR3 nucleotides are TGTGCCAGCAGTTTTGGGACAGACAACTATGGCTACACCTTC. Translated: CASSFGTDNYGYTF.

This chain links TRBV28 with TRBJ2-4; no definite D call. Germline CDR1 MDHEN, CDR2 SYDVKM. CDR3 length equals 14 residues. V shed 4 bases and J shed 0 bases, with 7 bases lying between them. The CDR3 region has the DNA TGTGCCAGCAGTTACCCCGGAGCCAAAAACATTCAGTACTTC. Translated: CASSYPGAKNIQYF.

CDR3 sequence (DNA): TGCGCCAGCACCGAAATAGGACAGGGGCGAGCTTTCTTT. As protein: CASTEIGQGRAFF. The gene calls are TRBV5-1 and TRBJ1-1; 9 bases agree with TRBD1. V dropped 6 bases and J dropped 10; count of bases not matched to a gene: 10. Looked up from germline, CDR1 is SGHRS and CDR2 is YFSETQ. The CDR3 extends over 13 amino acids.

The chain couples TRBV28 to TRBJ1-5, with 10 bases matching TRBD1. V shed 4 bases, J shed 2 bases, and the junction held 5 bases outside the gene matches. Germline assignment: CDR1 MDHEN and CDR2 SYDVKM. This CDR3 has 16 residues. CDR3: CASSYRDRGGNQPQHF. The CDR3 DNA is TGTGCCAGCAGTTACCGGGACAGGGGAGGCAATCAGCCCCAGCATTTT.

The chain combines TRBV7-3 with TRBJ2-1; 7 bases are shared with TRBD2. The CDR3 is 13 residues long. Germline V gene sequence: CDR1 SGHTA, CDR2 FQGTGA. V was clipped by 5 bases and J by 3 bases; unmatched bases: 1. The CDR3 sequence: CASSRTSYNEQFF. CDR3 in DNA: TGTGCCAGCAGCCGGACTAGCTACAATGAGCAGTTCTTC.